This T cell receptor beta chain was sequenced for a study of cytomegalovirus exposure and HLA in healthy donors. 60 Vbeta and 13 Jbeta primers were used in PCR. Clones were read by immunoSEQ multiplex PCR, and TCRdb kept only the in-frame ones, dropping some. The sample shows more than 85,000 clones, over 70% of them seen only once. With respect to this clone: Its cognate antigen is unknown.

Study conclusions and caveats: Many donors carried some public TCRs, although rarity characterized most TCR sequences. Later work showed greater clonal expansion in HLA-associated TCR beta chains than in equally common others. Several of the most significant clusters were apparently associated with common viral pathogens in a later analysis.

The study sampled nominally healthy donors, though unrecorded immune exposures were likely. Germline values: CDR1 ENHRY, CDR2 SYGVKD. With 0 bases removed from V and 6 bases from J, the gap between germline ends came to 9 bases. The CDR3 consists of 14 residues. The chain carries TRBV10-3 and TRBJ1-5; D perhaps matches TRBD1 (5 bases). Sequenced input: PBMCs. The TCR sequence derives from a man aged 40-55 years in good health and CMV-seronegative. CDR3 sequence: CAISESGAVQPQHF. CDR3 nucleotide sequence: TGTGCCATCAGTGAGTCAGGGGCGGTTCAGCCCCAGCATTTT.